The clone carrying this T cell receptor beta chain has a handful of counts. The CDR3 sequence is 15 residues long. Per the germline V gene, CDR1 is SGHRS and CDR2 is YFSETQ. V lost 0 bases and J 6 bases, leaving 15 bases between the germline ends. This specimen comes from a study of blood T cells in healthy people across ages. Next came a second PCR, run for about 7 to 12 cycles, which used a sample-barcoded 5' primer along with a J-beta primer mix. TCRdb analysed the 5' RACE reads with MiXCR anew, one entry per CDR3 protein. The sample consists of roughly 570,000 distinct CDR3 sequences, 25% to 30% of them appearing once. Donor samples were obtained from healthy Caucasian individuals from Russia, aged 6 to 90. Every sample yielded at least 6 million isolated PBMCs.

This TCR came from a woman in her 70s in good health. Sequencing used blood. V gene TRBV5-1 combines with J gene TRBJ1-2, with D perhaps matching TRBD1 (5 bases). The CDR3 spells CASSLGGSNPDGYTF. The CDR3, as DNA: TGCGCCAGCAGCTTGGGGGGGTCAAACCCGGATGGCTACACCTTC.